Included here is one TCR beta chain sequence, with context. Its target is not known. This sample is part of a study of T-cell memory formation after mild COVID-19. Regarding the study as a whole: Clones that got smaller from day 15 to 85 had even CD4/CD8, while clones growing later tipped toward CD4+.

TCRdb re-analysed the 5' RACE reads in MiXCR, keeping a single row per CDR3 protein. The table shows about 560,000 distinct CDR3 sequences, with over 15% occurring only once. CDR1 DFQATT and CDR2 SNEGSKA come from the germline V gene (reference sequence). Trimming removed 5 bases from V and 2 bases from J; junction bases left unmatched: 4. This CDR3 is built from 16 residues. The source of this sequence is an adult woman who had mild COVID-19 (a few samples of this study predate the infection). Cell type and time point are not known. The sequencing sample was made of PBMCs or a T cell subset sorted from them (not recorded which). The chain combines TRBV20-1 with TRBJ2-1; 15 nucleotides line up with TRBD2. The CDR3 nucleotides read TGCAGTGCTTGGACTAGCGGGAGGGCCACCTACAATGAGCAGTTCTTC. Its translation is CSAWTSGRATYNEQFF.